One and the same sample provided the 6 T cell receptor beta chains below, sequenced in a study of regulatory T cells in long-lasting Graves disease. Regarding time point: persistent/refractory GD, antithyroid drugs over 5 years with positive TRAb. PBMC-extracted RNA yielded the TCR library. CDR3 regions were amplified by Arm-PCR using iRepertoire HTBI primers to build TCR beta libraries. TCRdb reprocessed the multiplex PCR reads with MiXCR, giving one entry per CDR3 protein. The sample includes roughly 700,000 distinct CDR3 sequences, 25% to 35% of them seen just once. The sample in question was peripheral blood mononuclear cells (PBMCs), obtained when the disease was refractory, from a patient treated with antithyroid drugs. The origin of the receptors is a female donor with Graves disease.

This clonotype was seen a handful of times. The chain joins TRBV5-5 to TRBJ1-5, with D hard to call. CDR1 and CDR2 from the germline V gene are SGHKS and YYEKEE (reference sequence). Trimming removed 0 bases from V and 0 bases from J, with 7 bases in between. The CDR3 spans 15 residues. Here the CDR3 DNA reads TGTGCCAGCAGCTTGGCAGGACTTAGCAATCAGCCCCAGCATTTT. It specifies CASSLAGLSNQPQHF.

In nucleotides, the CDR3 is TGTGCCAGTAGTATTCGTCCAGGGGAAGGAACCGGGGAGCTGTTTTTT. Residues: CASSIRPGEGTGELFF. The genes are TRBV19 and TRBJ2-2; D possibly corresponds to TRBD1 (6 bases). Trimming shortened V by 3 bases and J by 5 bases, and 16 bases separated the two germline ends. The CDR3 has 16 residues. CDR1 and CDR2 from the germline V gene are LNHDA and SQIVND (reference sequence).

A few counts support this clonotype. The CDR3 nucleotides are TGTGCCAGCAGATTTAAGGGGGCTGGAAGCAATCAGCCCCAGCATTTT. Encoded protein: CASRFKGAGSNQPQHF. The rearrangement joins TRBV28 to TRBJ1-5, with 7 nucleotides matching TRBD1. Trimming took 6 bases from V and 1 from J; bases not matched to a gene: 9. Germline V gene sequence: CDR1 MDHEN, CDR2 SYDVKM. CDR3 length: 16 amino acids.

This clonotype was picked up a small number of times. DNA of the CDR3: TGTGCCAGTAGTATTGCCGGCCGTAGGAACGAGCAGTACTTC. Amino acids: CASSIAGRRNEQYF. The V gene is TRBV19, the J gene TRBJ2-7; D gene ambiguous. The V gene's germline CDR1 is LNHDA and CDR2 SQIVND (reference sequence). The CDR3 is 14 residues long. Trimming removed 3 bases at V and 5 bases at J, with 14 bases between.

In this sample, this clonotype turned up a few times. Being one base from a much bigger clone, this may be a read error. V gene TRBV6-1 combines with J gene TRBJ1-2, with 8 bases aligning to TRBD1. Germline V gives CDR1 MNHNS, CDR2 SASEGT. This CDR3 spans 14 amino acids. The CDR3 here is CTSSDVQGALGYTF. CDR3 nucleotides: TGTACCAGCAGTGACGTGCAGGGGGCGCTTGGCTACACCTTC.

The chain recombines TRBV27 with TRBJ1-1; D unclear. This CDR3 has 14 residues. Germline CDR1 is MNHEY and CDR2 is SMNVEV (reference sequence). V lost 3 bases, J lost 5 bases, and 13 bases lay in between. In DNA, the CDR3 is TGTGCCAGCAGTTTGCACGTCCAGGCGACTGAAGCTTTCTTT. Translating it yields CASSLHVQATEAFF.